A selection of T cell receptor beta chains follows, all from one sample in a study of shared clonotypes between healthy human individuals. Libraries were prepared by immunoSEQ multiplex PCR; TCRdb keeps only in-frame clonotypes and omits some of them. The table has under 850,000 clones, over 60% seen once. The specimen sequenced was memory CD4+ T cells sorted from blood. Receptor source: a woman in her twenties or thirties in good health. CDR3s include the opening cysteine and the closing phenylalanine or tryptophan. Each record gives: clone size, J gene, V gene, CDR3 protein. Clone size is given for some rows only: seen once, a few or many times, or a class if the clone is expanded.

>few|TRBJ2-1|TRBV7-8
CASSSDSIRGNEQFF
>NA|TRBJ2-5|TRBV5-1
CASRWQGDGETQYF
>few|TRBJ2-1|TRBV11-2
CASSLGASSYNEQFF
>NA|TRBJ1-2|TRBV5-1
CASSARQGANGYTF
>NA|TRBJ2-5|TRBV7-6
CASSQGETQYF
>once|TRBJ2-1|TRBV5-1
CASSLEFNEQFF
>NA|TRBJ2-1|TRBV5-1
CASSSGQGGNEQFF
>NA|TRBJ1-2|TRBV14
CASSLGAGTGGFGHTF
>few|TRBJ2-7|TRBV28
CASSSDGGVIPYEQYF
>NA|TRBJ1-2|TRBV6-1
CASREGVVGGYTF
>many|TRBJ2-5|TRBV5-8
CASSPPGLETQYF
>NA|TRBJ2-3|TRBV5-1
CASSLLAGGATDTQYF